The 2 T cell receptor beta chains presented below share a single source sample, sequenced in a study of blood T cell repertoires in COVID-19. Sequenced by immunoSEQ multiplex PCR; TCRdb stores in-frame clones only, minus some. This table holds over 130,000 clones, around 85% found once. Input material: peripheral blood. The source is a man in his forties or fifties with acute or convalescent COVID-19.

The chain carries TRBV19 and TRBJ2-1; 7 bases map to TRBD1. The CDR3 is 14 residues long. Germline values: CDR1 LNHDA, CDR2 SQIVND (reference sequence). The junction had 5 bases not matched to a gene; V was cut back by 3 bases and J by 6 bases. The CDR3 sequence is CASSIPGTANEQFF. The CDR3 DNA sequence: TGTGCCAGTAGTATCCCCGGGACAGCCAATGAGCAGTTCTTC.

The chain joins TRBV11-3 to TRBJ1-6; 11 bases are shared with TRBD1. This CDR3 contains 14 residues. Unmatched junction bases numbered 3, after V lost 5 bases and J lost 9 bases. Per the germline V gene, CDR1 is SGHNT and CDR2 is YENEEA. The CDR3 sequence: CASSGDRGFSPLHF. The CDR3 DNA is TGTGCCAGCAGCGGGGACAGGGGGTTTTCACCCCTCCACTTT.